This is a list of T cell receptor beta chains from one sample in a study of CD8+ T cells in alopecia areata. Some clones are missing from TCRdb's copy, which holds only in-frame ones; the method was immunoSEQ multiplex PCR. Here the sample spans hundreds of thousands of clones, roughly 60% being singletons. This specimen was CD4+ T cells sorted from blood, taken around week 54, from a patient treated with tofacitinib. The receptors shown here come from a human donor with alopecia areata. Both conserved end residues are part of each CDR3. Each record gives: V gene, CDR3 length, J gene, D gene, clone size, CDR3 protein, CDR3 DNA. The D gene is left open where the match is weak. Clone sizes are given selectively: once, few, many, or a class where the clone is expanded.

TRBV30	15	TRBJ2-3	TRBD2	NA	CAWSALAGGPYTQYF	TGTGCCTGGAGTGCCCTAGCGGGGGGGCCATATACGCAGTATTTT
TRBV4-1	17	TRBJ2-1	TRBD2	few	CASSHPLAGDPTNEQFF	TGCGCCAGCAGCCACCCCTTAGCGGGGGATCCCACCAATGAGCAGTTCTTC
TRBV30	15	TRBJ2-1	NA	NA	CAWSALRTVYNEQFF	TGTGCCTGGAGTGCACTTCGGACAGTCTACAATGAGCAGTTCTTC
TRBV30	13	TRBJ1-1	NA	NA	CACDRAPNTEAFF	TGTGCCTGTGACCGGGCCCCGAACACTGAAGCTTTCTTT
TRBV5-4	16	TRBJ1-1	TRBD1	NA	CASSPPPGTGAHGAFF	TGTGCCAGCAGCCCCCCCCCAGGGACAGGGGCCCATGGAGCTTTCTTT
TRBV7-9	16	TRBJ2-3	NA	NA	CASSPEIIGPGDTQYF	TGTGCCAGCAGCCCAGAAATTATAGGCCCCGGAGATACGCAGTATTTT
TRBV19	13	TRBJ1-5	NA	few	CASSPLRSQPQHF	TGTGCCAGTAGCCCTTTGAGGAGTCAGCCCCAGCATTTT
TRBV30	13	TRBJ1-4	NA	NA	CAWSGQGPRKLFF	TGTGCCTGGAGTGGGCAGGGCCCGCGGAAACTGTTTTTT
TRBV7-3	16	TRBJ1-1	TRBD1	NA	CASSLSGTAKNTEAFF	TGTGCCAGCAGCCTCTCCGGGACAGCAAAGAACACTGAAGCTTTCTTT
TRBV5-6	14	TRBJ2-5	NA	NA	CASSLGQFQETQYF	TGTGCCAGCAGCTTGGGACAGTTCCAGGAGACCCAGTACTTC
TRBV9	15	TRBJ2-2	TRBD1	NA	CASSRGTGFPGELFF	TGTGCCAGCAGCAGGGGGACAGGGTTCCCCGGGGAGCTGTTTTTT
TRBV7-6	13	TRBJ1-1	NA	NA	CASSSSWGLGAFF	TGTGCCAGCAGCTCAAGCTGGGGGCTTGGAGCTTTCTTT
TRBV15	13	TRBJ2-4	TRBD1	NA	CATSRRTGPIQYF	TGTGCCACCAGCAGAAGGACAGGGCCTATTCAGTACTTC
TRBV6-5	14	TRBJ1-6	NA	NA	CASSYSPRNSPLHF	TGTGCCAGCAGTTACTCACCTCGTAATTCACCCCTCCACTTT